The rows below give T cell receptor beta chains drawn from one sample of a study of cytomegalovirus exposure and HLA in healthy donors. Sequencing was performed with immunoSEQ multiplex PCR; in TCRdb, only in-frame clones are kept and a portion is missing. The sample yields hundreds of thousands of clones, approximately 86% seen once. The sample comprised PBMCs. All receptors come from a woman in her thirties in good health and CMV-seropositive. Both conserved end residues are part of each CDR3. D genes are given only for firm matches. Size tells how often a clone was seen (once, few, many) or the class of an expanded clone, and some rows leave it out.

abundance: NA; d_gene: TRBD2; v_gene: TRBV27; j_gene: TRBJ2-1; CDR3aa: CASSLSSGVWNNEQFF; CDR3nt: TGTGCCAGCAGTTTATCGAGCGGGGTTTGGAACAATGAGCAGTTCTTC
abundance: NA; d_gene: TRBD1; v_gene: TRBV10-3; j_gene: TRBJ1-5; CDR3aa: CAIGTTGVNQPQHF; CDR3nt: TGTGCCATCGGAACTACAGGGGTCAATCAGCCCCAGCATTTT
abundance: NA; d_gene: NA; v_gene: TRBV11-2; j_gene: TRBJ2-7; CDR3aa: CASSLAAGSSYEQYF; CDR3nt: TGTGCCAGCAGCTTAGCGGCAGGTAGCTCCTACGAGCAGTACTTC
abundance: NA; d_gene: NA; v_gene: TRBV19; j_gene: TRBJ2-7; CDR3aa: CASSALDYEQYF; CDR3nt: TGTGCCAGTAGTGCACTAGATTACGAGCAGTACTTC
abundance: NA; d_gene: NA; v_gene: TRBV28; j_gene: TRBJ1-2; CDR3aa: CASIDWTAYGYTF; CDR3nt: TGTGCCAGCATTGATTGGACAGCCTATGGCTACACCTTC
abundance: NA; d_gene: NA; v_gene: TRBV28; j_gene: TRBJ1-3; CDR3aa: CASSFTGSGNTIYF; CDR3nt: TGTGCCAGCAGTTTTACAGGGTCTGGAAACACCATATATTTT
abundance: NA; d_gene: TRBD1; v_gene: TRBV28; j_gene: TRBJ2-7; CDR3aa: CASSPLGQGYSYEQYF; CDR3nt: TGTGCCAGCAGTCCCCTCGGACAGGGGTACTCCTACGAGCAGTACTTC
abundance: once; d_gene: NA; v_gene: TRBV7-3; j_gene: TRBJ2-1; CDR3aa: CASSPAPGANEQFF; CDR3nt: TGTGCCAGCAGCCCCGCTCCAGGGGCCAATGAGCAGTTCTTC
abundance: NA; d_gene: NA; v_gene: TRBV28; j_gene: TRBJ1-2; CDR3aa: CASSLVQALYGYTF; CDR3nt: TGTGCCAGCAGTTTGGTGCAGGCACTTTATGGCTACACCTTC
abundance: NA; d_gene: TRBD1; v_gene: TRBV25-1; j_gene: TRBJ2-2; CDR3aa: CASSTGTGSVPGELFF; CDR3nt: TGTGCCAGCAGTACCGGGACAGGGTCGGTTCCCGGGGAGCTGTTTTTT
abundance: NA; d_gene: NA; v_gene: TRBV5-1; j_gene: TRBJ1-2; CDR3aa: CASSLLGQGYGYTF; CDR3nt: TGCGCCAGCAGCTTGTTAGGGCAGGGCTATGGCTACACCTTC
abundance: NA; d_gene: NA; v_gene: TRBV9; j_gene: TRBJ2-5; CDR3aa: CASSVGQGWETQYF; CDR3nt: TGTGCCAGCAGCGTTGGGCAGGGGTGGGAGACCCAGTACTTC
abundance: NA; d_gene: TRBD2; v_gene: TRBV29-1; j_gene: TRBJ2-3; CDR3aa: CSVEEQPSGSVWTDTQYF; CDR3nt: TGCAGCGTTGAAGAACAACCTAGCGGGAGTGTTTGGACAGATACGCAGTATTTT
abundance: once; d_gene: NA; v_gene: TRBV5-4; j_gene: TRBJ1-4; CDR3aa: CASSLTGEPNEKLFF; CDR3nt: TGTGCCAGCAGCTTGACAGGCGAACCTAATGAAAAACTGTTTTTT
abundance: NA; d_gene: NA; v_gene: TRBV5-1; j_gene: TRBJ2-3; CDR3aa: CAYTDTQYF; CDR3nt: TGCGCCTACACAGATACGCAGTATTTT
abundance: NA; d_gene: TRBD1; v_gene: TRBV7-3; j_gene: TRBJ2-7; CDR3aa: CASSSQGAGGYEQYF; CDR3nt: TGTGCCAGCAGCTCCCAAGGGGCAGGGGGCTACGAGCAGTACTTC
abundance: once; d_gene: NA; v_gene: TRBV29-1; j_gene: TRBJ2-3; CDR3aa: CSALAERVGDTQYF; CDR3nt: TGCAGCGCCCTAGCCGAACGAGTGGGAGATACGCAGTATTTT
abundance: NA; d_gene: TRBD2; v_gene: TRBV30; j_gene: TRBJ2-2; CDR3aa: CAWTSLAGGSTGELFF; CDR3nt: TGTGCCTGGACTTCCTTAGCGGGAGGGAGCACCGGGGAGCTGTTTTTT
abundance: NA; d_gene: TRBD2; v_gene: TRBV7-2; j_gene: TRBJ2-5; CDR3aa: CASSLDAGGLRETQYF; CDR3nt: TGTGCCAGCAGCTTAGACGCGGGAGGGCTCCGAGAGACCCAGTACTTC
abundance: NA; d_gene: NA; v_gene: TRBV30; j_gene: TRBJ1-5; CDR3aa: CAWSPQGNQPQHF; CDR3nt: TGTGCCTGGAGTCCCCAGGGCAATCAGCCCCAGCATTTT
abundance: NA; d_gene: TRBD1; v_gene: TRBV6-6; j_gene: TRBJ2-2; CDR3aa: CASSYSRTGPTGELFF; CDR3nt: TGTGCCAGCAGTTATAGCAGGACAGGGCCCACCGGGGAGCTGTTTTTT
abundance: NA; d_gene: NA; v_gene: TRBV5-1; j_gene: TRBJ1-1; CDR3aa: CASSLGRIAGSTRNTEAFF; CDR3nt: TGCGCCAGCAGCTTGGGCAGGATCGCGGGGTCAACCCGAAACACTGAAGCTTTCTTT
abundance: few; d_gene: NA; v_gene: TRBV30; j_gene: TRBJ1-1; CDR3aa: CAWSVSGSQAFF; CDR3nt: TGTGCCTGGAGTGTATCCGGGAGCCAAGCTTTCTTT
abundance: NA; d_gene: TRBD1; v_gene: TRBV13; j_gene: TRBJ1-1; CDR3aa: CASGGGDRGRGTEAFF; CDR3nt: TGTGCCAGCGGAGGCGGGGACAGGGGGCGAGGTACTGAAGCTTTCTTT
abundance: NA; d_gene: NA; v_gene: TRBV5-1; j_gene: TRBJ2-7; CDR3aa: CASSLLVENEQYF; CDR3nt: TGCGCCAGCAGCTTGCTCGTTGAGAACGAGCAGTACTTC
abundance: NA; d_gene: NA; v_gene: TRBV7-7; j_gene: TRBJ2-5; CDR3aa: CASSWTRGAEETQYF; CDR3nt: TGTGCTAGCAGTTGGACTAGGGGGGCAGAAGAGACCCAGTACTTC
abundance: NA; d_gene: TRBD2; v_gene: TRBV5-1; j_gene: TRBJ2-4; CDR3aa: CASSLLGAGIQYF; CDR3nt: TGCGCCAGCAGCCTCCTAGGAGCGGGGATTCAGTACTTC
abundance: NA; d_gene: NA; v_gene: TRBV2; j_gene: TRBJ2-7; CDR3aa: CASSRLSGAYEQYF; CDR3nt: TGTGCCAGCAGTAGGCTTTCGGGGGCCTACGAGCAGTACTTC
abundance: few; d_gene: TRBD1; v_gene: TRBV30; j_gene: TRBJ2-4; CDR3aa: CAWSVKGQYKNIQYF; CDR3nt: TGTGCCTGGAGTGTTAAGGGACAGTACAAAAACATTCAGTACTTC
abundance: NA; d_gene: NA; v_gene: TRBV5-1; j_gene: TRBJ1-1; CDR3aa: CASKIGDTEAFF; CDR3nt: TGCGCCAGCAAAATAGGGGACACTGAAGCTTTCTTT
abundance: few; d_gene: NA; v_gene: TRBV19; j_gene: TRBJ2-5; CDR3aa: CASSIDLAEETQYF; CDR3nt: TGTGCCAGTAGTATAGATCTGGCGGAAGAGACCCAGTACTTC
abundance: NA; d_gene: TRBD1; v_gene: TRBV4-1; j_gene: TRBJ2-7; CDR3aa: CASSKQGTYEQYF; CDR3nt: TGCGCCAGCAGTAAACAGGGGACCTACGAGCAGTACTTC
abundance: NA; d_gene: NA; v_gene: TRBV5-1; j_gene: TRBJ2-2; CDR3aa: CASSLATANTGELFF; CDR3nt: TGCGCCAGCAGCTTGGCCACTGCGAACACCGGGGAGCTGTTTTTT
abundance: NA; d_gene: NA; v_gene: TRBV27; j_gene: TRBJ2-1; CDR3aa: CASSDRDLISDEQFF; CDR3nt: TGTGCCAGCAGTGACCGGGATCTCATCAGCGATGAGCAGTTCTTC
abundance: NA; d_gene: NA; v_gene: TRBV6-1; j_gene: TRBJ2-7; CDR3aa: CASSEVISDYEQYF; CDR3nt: TGTGCCAGCAGTGAAGTGATTAGTGATTACGAGCAGTACTTC
abundance: NA; d_gene: TRBD1; v_gene: TRBV18; j_gene: TRBJ1-1; CDR3aa: CASSYGQGLKAFF; CDR3nt: TGTGCCAGCTCTTACGGACAGGGCCTCAAAGCTTTCTTT
abundance: NA; d_gene: NA; v_gene: TRBV5-1; j_gene: TRBJ1-2; CDR3aa: CASSTGTLYGYTF; CDR3nt: TGCGCCAGCAGCACGGGGACACTCTATGGCTACACCTTC
abundance: few; d_gene: TRBD1; v_gene: TRBV19; j_gene: TRBJ1-2; CDR3aa: CASSIGGQGADGYTF; CDR3nt: TGTGCCAGTAGTATAGGGGGCCAGGGGGCAGATGGCTACACCTTC
abundance: few; d_gene: NA; v_gene: TRBV6-4; j_gene: TRBJ2-6; CDR3aa: CASSGEAHALSGANVLTF; CDR3nt: TGTGCCAGCAGTGGGGAGGCTCATGCCCTTTCTGGGGCCAACGTCCTGACTTTC
abundance: NA; d_gene: TRBD1; v_gene: TRBV29-1; j_gene: TRBJ2-6; CDR3aa: CSVTGGTGANVLTF; CDR3nt: TGCAGCGTCACAGGGGGCACTGGGGCCAACGTCCTGACTTTC
abundance: NA; d_gene: TRBD2; v_gene: TRBV5-1; j_gene: TRBJ2-5; CDR3aa: CASRTSGGQETQYF; CDR3nt: TGCGCCAGCCGGACTAGCGGAGGGCAAGAGACCCAGTACTTC
abundance: once; d_gene: NA; v_gene: TRBV19; j_gene: TRBJ1-5; CDR3aa: CASSIDRGGVADSNQPQHF; CDR3nt: TGTGCCAGTAGTATAGATCGAGGCGGAGTGGCGGATAGCAATCAGCCCCAGCATTTT
abundance: NA; d_gene: NA; v_gene: TRBV6-6; j_gene: TRBJ1-1; CDR3aa: CASSYTPGNTEAFF; CDR3nt: TGTGCCAGCAGTTACACGCCAGGGAACACTGAAGCTTTCTTT
abundance: NA; d_gene: TRBD1; v_gene: TRBV2; j_gene: TRBJ1-5; CDR3aa: CASDPGGISNQPQHF; CDR3nt: TGTGCCAGCGACCCAGGGGGAATAAGCAATCAGCCCCAGCATTTT